Below are 29 T cell receptor beta chains sequenced from a single sample in a study of T cell responses to AZD1222 COVID-19 vaccine. Using immunoSEQ multiplex PCR, the repertoire was profiled, and TCRdb retains in-frame clones only, with some absent. The data show 30,000 to 35,000 clones, about 86% seen once. This specimen was peripheral blood, taken on day 0 of AZD1222 vaccination. These receptors were obtained from an adult in good health.

V and J are TRBV2 and TRBJ2-7, with TRBD2 matching 7 bases. CDR1 and CDR2 from the germline V gene are SNHLY and FYNNEI. This CDR3 has 18 amino acids. The V segment lost 3 bases and the J segment 3 bases; nucleotides outside the gene matches: 17. The CDR3 nucleotides are TGTGCCAGCAGTGATCCCATCGGAGAAGGGAGGGTCTTCTACGAGCAGTACTTC. Protein: CASSDPIGEGRVFYEQYF.

This clone was observed a few times. This chain joins TRBV19 and TRBJ2-1, with 11 positions matching TRBD2. J lost 7 bases, V lost 1 base, and 6 bases had no gene match. CDR3 length: 16 amino acids. Looked up from germline, CDR1 is LNHDA and CDR2 is SQIVND (reference sequence). CDR3 coding DNA: TGTGCCAGTAGTATAGTAACTAGCGGGAGTAGGAATGAGCAGTTCTTC. Translated, it gives CASSIVTSGSRNEQFF.

This chain joins TRBV5-6 and TRBJ2-1; D possibly corresponds to TRBD1 (6 bases). The germline CDR1 and CDR2 sequences are SGHDT and YYEEEE. The CDR3 extends over 18 amino acids. V was clipped by 4 bases and J by 6 bases, with 26 bases between them. CDR3 sequence (DNA): TGTGCCAGCAGCCCCCAACAGGGATATCGATTCGGAGGCAATGAGCAGTTCTTC. This sequence encodes CASSPQQGYRFGGNEQFF. Full variable domain (outside the CDR3, taken from reference TRBV5-6 and TRBJ2-1): DAGVTQSPTHLIKTRGQQVTLRCSPKSGHDTVSWYQQALGQGPQFIFQYYEEEERQRGNFPDRFSGHQFPNYSSELNVNALLLGDSALYLCASSPQQGYRFGGNEQFFGPGTRLTVL.

This rearrangement joins TRBV28 to TRBJ1-5; the D gene is possibly TRBD1 (6 bases). CDR1 is MDHEN and CDR2 is SYDVKM in the germline V gene. With 3 bases removed from V and 8 bases from J, the gap between germline ends came to 11 bases. CDR3 size: 13 residues. The CDR3 coding sequence is TGTGCCAGCAGTTTTGGCAGGGGAAAGCCCCAGCATTTT. Translation: CASSFGRGKPQHF.

This clone appeared a few times. V gene TRBV5-1 combines with J gene TRBJ1-2; 12 bases map to TRBD1. V gave up 0 bases and J gave up 6 bases; unmatched junction bases: 9. The CDR3 runs 17 residues. Germline loops: CDR1 SGHRS, CDR2 YFSETQ. The CDR3, as DNA: TGCGCCAGCAGCTTGGCCGCCCAGGGACAGGGGGCTAATGGCTACACCTTC. Amino acid sequence: CASSLAAQGQGANGYTF.

V gene TRBV7-9 combines with J gene TRBJ1-6; the D gene is possibly TRBD1 (6 bases). The germline V and J ends were trimmed by 5 bases and 7 bases, with 12 bases remaining between them. The CDR3 has 14 amino acids. The V gene's germline CDR1 is SEHNR and CDR2 FQNEAQ (reference sequence). CDR3 loop: CASSPRGLNSPLHF. CDR3 sequence (DNA): TGTGCCAGCAGCCCCAGGGGACTGAATTCACCCCTCCACTTT.

In DNA, the CDR3 is TGTGCCAGCAGCTTACAGGGGCCGCCGAATCAGCCCCAGCATTTT. Encoded protein: CASSLQGPPNQPQHF. The rearrangement joins TRBV7-2 to TRBJ1-5; tentatively, D is TRBD1 (6 bases). The V gene lost 2 bases and the J gene lost 4 bases, with 12 bases spanning the gap. From germline, CDR1 is SGHTA and CDR2 FQGNSA. CDR3 size: 15 residues.

This sequence joins TRBV5-4 and TRBJ2-3, with D hard to call. The ends were cut back, 4 bases at V and 1 base at J, with 16 bases in the middle. The CDR3 contains 16 residues. Looked up from germline, CDR1 is SGHNT and CDR2 is YYREEE (reference sequence). Here the CDR3 reads CASSQAGPQGTDTQYF. CDR3 DNA sequence: TGTGCCAGCAGCCAGGCCGGGCCCCAAGGCACAGATACGCAGTATTTT.

This chain's CDR3 is CASSPRPSGREETQYF. The CDR3 DNA sequence: TGTGCCAGCTCACCCCGACCAAGCGGGAGGGAGGAGACCCAGTACTTC. V and J are TRBV18 and TRBJ2-5; 10 bases align to TRBD2. Germline V gene lookup returns CDR1 KGHSH and CDR2 LQKENI. CDR3 size: 16 residues. Trimming at V came to 3 bases and at J to 5 bases, leaving 9 bases not matched to a gene.

The chain is built from TRBV10-3 and TRBJ1-2, with 7 bases aligning to TRBD1. Germline V gene data show CDR1 as ENHRY and CDR2 as SYGVKD. CDR3 length: 12 amino acids. V was pared by 6 bases and J by 3 bases, with 1 base of the junction left unmatched. Here the CDR3 reads CAIRGQHYGYTF. In nucleotides, the CDR3 is TGTGCCATCAGGGGACAGCACTATGGCTACACCTTC.

This chain links TRBV7-9 with TRBJ1-5, with 10 bases lining up with TRBD1. The germline V gene has CDR1 SEHNR and CDR2 FQNEAQ (reference sequence). The length of the CDR3 is 16 residues. V gave up 5 bases and J gave up 3 bases; unmatched junction bases: 7. The CDR3: CASSPVTGGPNQPQHF. Here the CDR3 DNA reads TGTGCCAGCAGCCCGGTGACAGGGGGCCCCAATCAGCCCCAGCATTTT.

The rearrangement links TRBV9 to TRBJ2-3; tentatively, D is TRBD1 or TRBD2 (5 bases each). The CDR3 is made up of 16 amino acids. Trimming pared 3 bases from V and 6 bases from J, leaving 20 bases between. Germline CDR1 SGDLS, CDR2 YYNGEE. The CDR3 sequence: CASSASLSAWGDTQYF. Written as DNA, the CDR3 is TGTGCCAGCAGCGCCTCCTTAAGCGCTTGGGGGGATACGCAGTATTTT.

This chain connects TRBV6-5 to TRBJ2-6, with D unclear. The CDR3 contains 14 residues. Per germline, CDR1 MNHEY and CDR2 SVGAGI. Between the trimmed V and J ends, which lost 8 bases and 3 bases, there was a span of 11 bases. The CDR3 is CASLPGSGANVLTF. CDR3 nucleotides: TGTGCCAGCCTCCCGGGTAGTGGGGCCAACGTCCTGACTTTC.

V is TRBV5-6 and J is TRBJ1-2, with D perhaps TRBD1 (6 bases). V was cut by 3 bases and J by 4 bases, with 16 bases left in between. The germline gives CDR1 SGHDT, CDR2 YYEEEE. The CDR3 is 15 residues long. CDR3 nucleotides: TGTGCCAGCAGCTCAAACAGGGACCCCCTCTATGGCTACACCTTC. It translates to CASSSNRDPLYGYTF.

The genes are TRBV24-1 and TRBJ2-3; no firm D call. CDR1 is KGHDR, CDR2 SFDVKD, per germline. The CDR3 covers 15 residues. V dropped 2 bases and J dropped 4 bases, with 12 bases sitting between them. The CDR3 region is CATSDSWIGADTQYF. CDR3 nucleotide sequence: TGTGCCACCAGTGATTCGTGGATTGGCGCAGATACGCAGTATTTT.

This chain links TRBV12-5 with TRBJ1-5, with D perhaps TRBD1 (5 bases). V was cut by 6 bases and J by 3 bases, with 12 bases left in between. Germline CDR1 and CDR2: LGHNT and FRNRAP. This CDR3 has 14 residues. The CDR3 here is CASGRDGLNQPQHF. The CDR3 DNA is TGTGCTAGTGGACGGGACGGACTCAATCAGCCCCAGCATTTT.

As DNA, the CDR3 is TGTGCCAGCAGCCAAGAACCGGGCTCCTATAATTCACCCCTCCACTTT. Translating gives CASSQEPGSYNSPLHF. The V and J genes are TRBV14 and TRBJ1-6; D remains unclear. Trimming cost V 0 bases and J 0 bases, with 6 bases left between them. This CDR3 spans 16 amino acids. Germline values: CDR1 SGHDN, CDR2 FVKESK.

The chain employs TRBV28 and TRBJ1-5, with D perhaps TRBD1 (6 bases). V lost 5 bases to trimming and J lost 5 bases, with 16 bases between them. Germline V gene sequence: CDR1 MDHEN, CDR2 SYDVKM. The CDR3 is made up of 15 amino acids. The CDR3, as DNA: TGTGCCAGCAGTCTACTTAACAGGGAGGATCAGCCCCAGCATTTT. It is translated as CASSLLNREDQPQHF. The variable domain in full, completed from reference TRBV28 and TRBJ1-5, reads DVKVTQSSRYLVKRTGEKVFLECVQDMDHENMFWYRQDPGLGLRLIYFSYDVKMKEKGDIPEGYSVSREKKERFSLILESASTNQTSMYLCASSLLNREDQPQHFGDGTRLSIL.

The chain joins TRBV5-6 to TRBJ1-2; tentative D call: TRBD1 (6 bases). The CDR3 has 14 amino acids. Deletions cut 2 bases from V and 3 bases from J, with 11 bases between. Germline V gene sequence: CDR1 SGHDT, CDR2 YYEEEE. Here the CDR3 reads CASSFGGLDYGYTF. CDR3 DNA: TGTGCCAGCAGCTTCGGGGGGCTAGACTATGGCTACACCTTC.

The chain uses TRBV7-2 and TRBJ1-3; tentatively, D is TRBD1 (5 bases). The germline CDR1 and CDR2 sequences are SGHTA and FQGNSA. The CDR3 length is 16 residues. With 2 bases removed from V and 0 bases from J, the gap between germline ends came to 11 bases. CDR3 sequence: CASSLLGGSSGNTIYF. In DNA, the CDR3 is TGTGCCAGCAGCTTATTGGGGGGTAGCTCTGGAAACACCATATATTTT.

The chain combines TRBV13 with TRBJ1-2, with a weak D call TRBD1 (5 bases). V lost 2 bases, J lost 4 bases, and 11 bases lay in between. Germline CDR1 reads PRHDT; CDR2 reads FYEKMQ (reference sequence). CDR3 size: 14 residues. The CDR3 DNA reads as TGTGCCAGCAGCTTACGGGGGGAATCCTATGGCTACACCTTC. Its translation is CASSLRGESYGYTF.

This chain's CDR3 is CASSEVQGADSPLHF. The CDR3 region has the DNA TGTGCCAGCAGTGAAGTCCAGGGAGCCGACTCACCCCTCCACTTT. The chain recombines TRBV2 with TRBJ1-6; possible D gene TRBD1, 5 bases. Germline V lookup: CDR1 SNHLY, CDR2 FYNNEI. The CDR3 has 15 amino acids. Between the trimmed V and J ends, which lost 1 base and 10 bases, there was a span of 14 bases.

V is TRBV7-3 and J is TRBJ1-5; a weak D match, TRBD1 (5 bases). Germline V CDR1 and CDR2: SGHTA, FQGTGA. The CDR3 extends over 12 amino acids. Trimming took 5 bases from V and 9 from J, leaving 11 bases between them. CDR3 sequence: CASSAQGLPQHF. The DNA of the CDR3 is TGTGCCAGCAGCGCCCAGGGTCTGCCCCAGCATTTT.

The V gene is TRBV5-4, the J gene TRBJ1-2; a weak D match, TRBD1 (6 bases). V was shortened by 4 bases and J by 3 bases, with 16 bases between the two germline ends. The CDR3 length is 15 residues. CDR1 is SGHNT and CDR2 is YYREEE in the germline V gene (reference sequence). CDR3 nucleotides: TGTGCCAGCAGCACCGGGGGCTCTGGTTACTATGGCTACACCTTC. Protein: CASSTGGSGYYGYTF. Full variable domain (outside the CDR3, taken from reference TRBV5-4 and TRBJ1-2): ETGVTQSPTHLIKTRGQQVTLRCSSQSGHNTVSWYQQALGQGPQFIFQYYREEENGRGNFPPRFSGLQFPNYSSELNVNALELDDSALYLCASSTGGSGYYGYTFGSGTRLTVV.

The chain employs TRBV5-1 and TRBJ1-6; no firm D call. This CDR3 spans 15 amino acids. Trimming removed 4 bases from V and 7 bases from J, with 15 bases in between. The germline V gene has CDR1 SGHRS and CDR2 YFSETQ. CDR3 DNA sequence: TGCGCCAGCAGCCGCGAAGGAGGAGACAATTCACCCCTCCACTTT. It specifies CASSREGGDNSPLHF.

This clone was observed a few times. The rearrangement links TRBV6-6 to TRBJ1-6; D gene ambiguous. The CDR3 is 17 residues long. V was clipped by 5 bases and J by 4 bases, with 18 bases between them. CDR1 and CDR2 (germline): MNHNY, SVGAGI (reference sequence). CDR3 DNA sequence: TGTGCCAGCAGTCAAAGACGAGGACGGTTTTATAATTCACCCCTCCACTTT. It specifies CASSQRRGRFYNSPLHF.

The V gene is TRBV9, the J gene TRBJ1-3; no firm D call. Trimming shortened V by 0 bases and J by 0 bases, and 7 bases separated the two germline ends. The CDR3 loop spans 15 amino acids. Germline values: CDR1 SGDLS, CDR2 YYNGEE. CDR3 DNA sequence: TGTGCCAGCAGCGTAGACGATGGCTCTGGAAACACCATATATTTT. Translated, it gives CASSVDDGSGNTIYF.

The V call is TRBV7-2, the J call TRBJ2-3, with a possible D match to TRBD2 (7 bases). Between the trimmed V and J ends, which lost 1 base and 5 bases, there was a span of 16 bases. This CDR3 contains 16 residues. The germline V gene has CDR1 SGHTA and CDR2 FQGNSA. Here the CDR3 reads CASSLGGGLAIDTQYF. The CDR3, as DNA: TGTGCCAGCAGCTTAGGGGGGGGGCTGGCTATAGATACGCAGTATTTT.

V and J are TRBV5-1 and TRBJ2-1; TRBD2 matches 7 bases. Germline V CDR1 and CDR2: SGHRS, YFSETQ. The trim removed 3 bases at V and 7 bases at J, leaving 13 bases unmatched. The length of the CDR3 is 16 residues. As DNA, the CDR3 is TGCGCCAGCAGCTCCCTCCCCGCTAGCGGAGATAATGAGCAGTTCTTC. This sequence encodes CASSSLPASGDNEQFF.